The 24 T cell receptor beta chains below come from one sample, sequenced in a study of T cell repertoires in cytomegalovirus infection. In TCRdb, the reads were re-called with MiXCR into one record per CDR3 protein. The table includes 300,000 to 400,000 distinct CDR3 sequences, around 18% detected once. Input material: PBMCs. The receptors were sampled from a human donor in good health (CMV status not recorded). Some clones in this sample may be carry-over from other donors' samples.

The rearrangement links TRBV7-9 to TRBJ2-3, with 10 bases aligning to TRBD2. V gave up 5 bases and J gave up 5 bases; unmatched junction bases: 16. Germline V gives CDR1 SEHNR, CDR2 FQNEAQ (reference sequence). The CDR3 has 18 residues. CDR3 sequence: CASSLPPYSGGAEDTQYF. The CDR3 DNA sequence: TGTGCCAGCAGCCTCCCGCCCTACAGCGGGGGGGCGGAAGATACGCAGTATTTT.

This clonotype was observed a few times. The chain carries TRBV20-1 and TRBJ2-3; D remains unclear. Per germline, CDR1 DFQATT and CDR2 SNEGSKA (reference sequence). V lost 5 bases and J lost 2, with 11 bases in between. This CDR3 has 13 amino acids. In DNA, the CDR3 is TGCAGTGCTGTACAGAGAACCACAGATACGCAGTATTTT. Translation gives CSAVQRTTDTQYF.

This clonotype was seen ten or more times. V is TRBV2 and J is TRBJ1-6; 7 bases align to TRBD1. The CDR3 runs to 14 residues. V dropped 7 bases and J dropped 8; count of bases not matched to a gene: 8. Germline V gene lookup returns CDR1 SNHLY and CDR2 FYNNEI. This CDR3 is CASNRDRIDSPLHF. CDR3 nucleotides: TGTGCCAGCAACCGGGACAGAATAGATTCACCCCTCCACTTT.

The sample holds many counts of this clonotype. The genes are TRBV7-8 and TRBJ2-2, with D uncertain. Germline assignment: CDR1 SGHVS and CDR2 FQNEAQ. The CDR3 is 13 amino acids. The V end lost 5 bases, the J end lost 7 bases, and 11 bases lay between the germline ends. The CDR3 here is CASSILGDGELFF. The CDR3 DNA reads TGTGCCAGCAGCATTTTGGGTGACGGGGAGCTGTTTTTT. The whole variable domain, remainder taken from reference TRBV7-8 and TRBJ2-2, is GAGVSQSPRYKVAKRGQDVALRCDPISGHVSLFWYQQALGQGPEFLTYFQNEAQLDKSGLPSDRFFAERPEGSVSTLKIQRTQQEDSAVYLCASSILGDGELFFGEGSRLTVL.

As concerns this clonotype: One end of the junction does not line up with germline, which may come from a read error. The CDR3 spells CASSQGPPSPELF. The DNA of the CDR3 is TGTGCCAGCAGCCAGGGACCCCCTTCCCCTGAGCTCTTC. The V and J genes are TRBV2 and TRBJ2-1, with D perhaps matching TRBD1 or TRBD2 (5 bases each). The CDR3 loop spans 13 amino acids. Germline V gene lookup returns CDR1 SNHLY and CDR2 FYNNEI. Full variable domain (remainder filled in from reference TRBV2 and TRBJ2-1): EPEVTQTPSHQVTQMGQEVILRCVPISNHLYFYWYRQILGQKVEFLVSFYNNEISEKSEIFDDQFSVERPDGSNFTLKIRSTKLEDSAMYFCASSQGPPSPELFGPGTRLTVL.

This clonotype occurred many times. This rearrangement joins TRBV7-2 to TRBJ1-2; 7 bases match TRBD1. CDR1 and CDR2 from the germline V gene are SGHTA and FQGNSA. The CDR3 contains 14 residues. J was trimmed by 5 bases and V by 7 bases; bases with no gene match: 10. Here the CDR3 reads CASTMDRTNYGYTF. The CDR3, as DNA: TGTGCCAGCACCATGGACAGGACGAATTATGGCTACACCTTC.

This clonotype was seen more than once but under ten times. CDR3 sequence reads: CASSPEGTGGYEQYF. Written as DNA, the CDR3 is TGTGCCAGCAGCCCTGAAGGGACAGGGGGCTACGAGCAGTACTTC. This chain joins TRBV7-8 and TRBJ2-7, with 11 bases identical to TRBD1. V was clipped by 5 bases and J by 3 bases; unmatched bases: 6. The CDR3 extends over 15 amino acids. Germline CDR1 SGHVS, CDR2 FQNEAQ.

This clonotype came up a few times. This chain uses TRBV7-4 with TRBJ1-2; 9 bases fit TRBD1. J gave up 8 bases and V 5 bases, and 3 bases lay outside the gene matches. The length of the CDR3 is 12 residues. Germline CDR1 and CDR2: SGHVT and SQSDAQ. The CDR3 here is CASSIGQGGYTF. The CDR3 DNA reads TGTGCCAGCAGCATTGGACAGGGGGGCTACACCTTC.

This clonotype was counted many times. This rearrangement joins TRBV28 to TRBJ2-3; 8 bases align to TRBD2. CDR1 and CDR2 from the germline V gene are MDHEN and SYDVKM. This CDR3 comprises 16 residues. V trimming: 3 bases; J trimming: 8 bases; junction bases outside the gene matches: 13. The CDR3 region is CASSFPGGGLGRTQYF. The CDR3 DNA reads as TGTGCCAGCAGTTTCCCCGGGGGGGGCCTTGGTCGTACGCAGTATTTT.

This clonotype was observed many times. V is TRBV7-2 and J is TRBJ2-1; D not certain. In germline, CDR1 is SGHTA, CDR2 FQGNSA. This CDR3 spans 15 amino acids. Trimming pared 1 base from V and 3 bases from J, leaving 10 bases between. CDR3 loop: CASSLGGLLYNEQFF. The CDR3 coding sequence is TGTGCCAGCAGCTTAGGCGGATTGCTCTACAATGAGCAGTTCTTC.

This clonotype has ten or more counts. This sequence joins TRBV4-1 and TRBJ2-1; D is unresolved. The germline V gene has CDR1 MGHRA and CDR2 YSYEKL. This CDR3 comprises 13 residues. Trimming cost V 0 bases and J 15 bases, with 15 bases left between them. CDR3: CASSQDLVGWGFF. The CDR3 nucleotides read TGCGCCAGCAGCCAAGATCTCGTTGGCTGGGGGTTCTTC.

The table lists this clonotype with a few counts. V usage is TRBV11-2 and J usage is TRBJ1-6, with 8 bases identical to TRBD1. Germline CDR1 is SGHAT and CDR2 is FQNNGV. V lost 6 bases to trimming and J lost 9 bases; unmatched junction nucleotides: 7. This CDR3 has 14 amino acids. The CDR3 DNA reads as TGTGCCAGCAGACTGGACAGGGTATTTTCACCCCTCCACTTT. This sequence encodes CASRLDRVFSPLHF.

This chain uses TRBV3-1 with TRBJ1-1; 7 bases map to TRBD1. Germline trimming cut 4 bases from V and 7 bases from J; bases unmatched to any gene: 3. CDR3 length: 12 residues. Germline values: CDR1 LGHDT, CDR2 YNNKEL (reference sequence). CDR3: CASSRWDSEAFF. In nucleotides, the CDR3 is TGTGCCAGCAGCCGTTGGGACAGTGAAGCTTTCTTT.

This clonotype was recorded at least ten times. The rearrangement links TRBV11-2 to TRBJ1-2; no reliable D call. Germline-derived CDR1 and CDR2 are SGHAT and FQNNGV. CDR3 length: 13 residues. V was clipped by 5 bases and J by 8 bases, with 15 bases between them. For the CDR3, the DNA is TGTGCCAGCAGCCCCGACCCGACGCGAGGCTACACCTTC. This encodes CASSPDPTRGYTF.

This chain connects TRBV20-1 to TRBJ2-7; 8 bases fit TRBD1. The trim removed 6 bases at V and 0 bases at J, leaving 4 bases unmatched. Germline V CDR1 and CDR2: DFQATT, SNEGSKA (reference sequence). The CDR3 sequence is 13 residues long. As DNA, the CDR3 is TGCAGTGCGCTGACAGGGGCCTCCTACGAGCAGTACTTC. Translated: CSALTGASYEQYF.

This clonotype was seen only a few times. The chain uses TRBV7-2 and TRBJ2-5; 10 bases match TRBD2. The CDR3 length is 15 residues. J was trimmed by 5 bases and V by 5 bases; bases with no gene match: 8. The germline CDR1 and CDR2 sequences are SGHTA and FQGNSA. The CDR3: CASSPRAGGPETQYF. The CDR3 region has the DNA TGTGCCAGCAGCCCAAGAGCGGGGGGGCCGGAGACCCAGTACTTC. Looking up the rest from reference TRBV7-2 and TRBJ2-5 gives the full variable domain: GAGVSQSPSNKVTEKGKDVELRCDPISGHTALYWYRQSLGQGLEFLIYFQGNSAPDKSGLPSDRFSAERTGGSVSTLTIQRTQQEDSAVYLCASSPRAGGPETQYFGPGTRLLVL.

The sample holds many counts of this clonotype. The chain combines TRBV7-6 with TRBJ2-7; D is possibly TRBD1 (6 bases). Between the trimmed V and J ends, which lost 5 bases and 1 base, there was a span of 21 bases. The CDR3 contains 17 residues. Germline CDR1 is SGHVS and CDR2 is FNYEAQ. In nucleotides, the CDR3 is TGTGCCAGCAGCAGAGTCCCCAGGGGTCGGGCGTCCTACGAGCAGTACTTC. It specifies CASSRVPRGRASYEQYF.

In its sample, this clonotype was seen many times. V gene TRBV6-1 combines with J gene TRBJ2-1, with D unclear. Trimming removed 8 bases from V and 6 bases from J, with 11 bases in between. The germline CDR1 and CDR2 sequences are MNHNS and SASEGT. CDR3 size: 12 residues. The CDR3 loop is CASGRSVNEQFF. The CDR3 nucleotides read TGTGCCAGCGGGCGGTCGGTCAATGAGCAGTTCTTC.

The rearrangement joins TRBV7-2 to TRBJ2-2; TRBD1 is a possible D gene (6 bases). Germline CDR1 SGHTA, CDR2 FQGNSA. CDR3 length: 14 residues. V was cut by 5 bases and J by 6 bases, with 13 bases left in between. For the CDR3, the DNA is TGTGCCAGCAGCAGGGACATGTACTCCGGGGAGCTGTTTTTT. It is translated as CASSRDMYSGELFF.

On this clonotype: Given a much more abundant clone one base away, this may be a read error. V usage is TRBV7-2 and J usage is TRBJ1-1; D is unclear. The CDR3 contains 13 residues. Trimming shortened V by 5 bases and J by 7 bases, and 14 bases separated the two germline ends. Germline lookup yields CDR1 SGHTA and CDR2 FQGNSA. The CDR3 nucleotides read TGTGCCAGCAGCCGCGGACGGCTCAATGAAGCTTTCTTT. Translation gives CASSRGRLNEAFF.

The chain is built from TRBV28 and TRBJ1-1, with TRBD1 identical over 9 bases. V lost 5 bases to trimming and J lost 0 bases; unmatched junction nucleotides: 7. This CDR3 has 16 amino acids. Germline V lookup: CDR1 MDHEN, CDR2 SYDVKM. In DNA form, the CDR3 reads TGTGCCAGCAGTACAAACAGGGGGCGCGTGAACACTGAAGCTTTCTTT. This encodes CASSTNRGRVNTEAFF.

The V gene is TRBV29-1, the J gene TRBJ2-5; D gene unclear. The CDR3 loop spans 13 amino acids. Trimming removed 8 bases from V and 5 bases from J, with 18 bases in between. Germline values: CDR1 SQVTM, CDR2 ANQGSEA. CDR3 nucleotide sequence: TGCAGCTCCGGAGAGCCAGAGGCGGAGACCCAGTACTTC. It is translated as CSSGEPEAETQYF.

The chain combines TRBV5-4 with TRBJ1-5; tentative D call: TRBD1 (5 bases). Trimming stripped 2 bases from V and 7 bases from J, with 13 bases between. Germline V gene data show CDR1 as SGHNT and CDR2 as YYREEE (reference sequence). This CDR3 has 14 residues. The CDR3 protein is CASSFQGAGQPQHF. The CDR3 DNA reads as TGTGCCAGCAGCTTTCAGGGAGCAGGGCAGCCCCAGCATTTT.

The chain links TRBV7-2 to TRBJ1-2; no clear D gene. This CDR3 has 15 amino acids. V shed 5 bases and J shed 4 bases, with 17 bases lying between them. The germline V gene encodes CDR1 SGHTA and CDR2 FQGNSA. CDR3 in amino acids: CASSPGSQEGYGYTF. CDR3 in DNA: TGTGCCAGCAGCCCCGGGAGCCAGGAAGGCTATGGCTACACCTTC.